This is a list of T cell receptor beta chains from one sample in a study of blood T cell repertoires in COVID-19. The method was immunoSEQ multiplex PCR; TCRdb's version includes in-frame clones alone and lacks a portion of them. In the table there are around 210,000 clones, almost 90% of which are singletons. Material: peripheral blood. These receptors were collected from a man between 18 and 35 years old with active or convalescent COVID-19. Both conserved end residues are part of each CDR3. The order of the fields is CDR3 protein, CDR3 DNA, D gene, clone size, V gene, J gene. The D gene is left open where the match is weak. Size is omitted from some rows. Given values are once, few, many or a class for expanded clones.

CASMMEGMNQPQHF	TGTGCCAGCATGATGGAGGGAATGAATCAGCCCCAGCATTTT	-	few	TRBV2	TRBJ1-5
CASRGLAGGSFSSYNEQFF	TGTGCCAGCAGGGGGCTAGCGGGAGGTTCTTTCAGCTCCTACAATGAGCAGTTCTTC	TRBD2	-	TRBV28	TRBJ2-1
CASSLGDNYNEQFF	TGTGCCAGCAGCTTAGGAGACAACTACAATGAGCAGTTCTTC	-	-	TRBV7-2	TRBJ2-1
CAVEAGWGTEAFF	TGTGCCGTAGAGGCAGGGTGGGGCACTGAAGCTTTCTTT	-	-	TRBV5-4	TRBJ1-1
CASSPNPSYEQYF	TGTGCCAGCAGTCCTAATCCTTCCTACGAGCAGTACTTC	-	-	TRBV27	TRBJ2-7
CASSLERERGTGGELFF	TGTGCCAGCAGCTTAGAAAGGGAAAGGGGAACGGGCGGGGAGCTGTTTTTT	-	few	TRBV7-2	TRBJ2-2
CASSTGHLNTEAFF	TGTGCCAGCAGCACGGGACACTTGAACACTGAAGCTTTCTTT	-	-	TRBV9	TRBJ1-1
CASSEMKGARVTEAFF	TGCGCCAGCAGTGAAATGAAGGGGGCGCGCGTCACTGAAGCTTTCTTT	TRBD1	-	TRBV10-1	TRBJ1-1
CASSASGRLNEQYF	TGTGCCAGCAGTGCGTCAGGGCGGCTTAATGAGCAGTACTTC	-	once	TRBV2	TRBJ2-7
CASVRDRGRGGETQYF	TGTGCCAGCGTACGGGACAGGGGGCGTGGAGGTGAGACCCAGTACTTC	TRBD1	-	TRBV2	TRBJ2-5
CSASPRGVDTEAFF	TGCAGTGCTAGTCCCAGGGGAGTGGACACTGAAGCTTTCTTT	-	few	TRBV20-1	TRBJ1-1
CASSPTENYGYTF	TGTGCCAGCAGCCCTACAGAGAACTATGGCTACACCTTC	-	-	TRBV3-1/TRBV3-2	TRBJ1-2
CASTSGGHREAFF	TGTGCCAGCACCTCGGGGGGCCACAGAGAAGCTTTCTTT	-	-	TRBV25-1	TRBJ1-1
CAWSVDQGHVNEKLFF	TGTGCCTGGAGTGTTGATCAGGGGCACGTTAATGAAAAACTGTTTTTT	-	-	TRBV30	TRBJ1-4
CASSKTTKVGRGMRYEQYF	TGTGCCAGCAGCAAAACGACGAAGGTAGGAAGGGGAATGAGGTACGAGCAGTACTTC	-	-	TRBV21-1	TRBJ2-7
CAISQGSEQPQHF	TGTGCCATCAGTCAGGGCTCGGAACAGCCCCAGCATTTT	-	-	TRBV10-3	TRBJ1-5
CASSRQNYGYTF	TGTGCCAGCAGTCGACAGAACTATGGCTACACCTTC	-	-	TRBV6-2/TRBV6-3	TRBJ1-2
CASSFAAGQYNSPLHF	TGTGCCAGCAGTTTCGCCGCGGGACAGTATAATTCACCCCTCCACTTT	TRBD1	-	TRBV7-2	TRBJ1-6
CSVGATGETQYF	TGCAGCGTTGGGGCTACTGGAGAGACCCAGTACTTC	-	once	TRBV29-1	TRBJ2-5
CASSTRTSGMGLGPQYF	TGTGCCAGCAGCACAAGGACTAGCGGGATGGGCTTGGGTCCGCAGTATTTT	TRBD2	-	TRBV9	TRBJ2-3
CAWSVAGFYGYTF	TGTGCCTGGAGTGTAGCCGGTTTCTATGGCTACACCTTC	-	-	TRBV30	TRBJ1-2
CASSLEASYYNEQFF	TGTGCCAGCAGCTTAGAGGCTAGTTACTACAATGAGCAGTTCTTC	-	-	TRBV11-2	TRBJ2-1
CASSGTNDRGRIARNTIYF	TGTGCCAGTAGTGGGACTAATGACAGGGGGCGAATTGCGAGAAACACCATATATTTT	TRBD1	-	TRBV19	TRBJ1-3
CASSLPGGILGTEAFF	TGTGCCAGCAGCTTACCAGGGGGCATACTGGGCACTGAAGCTTTCTTT	TRBD1	-	TRBV11-2	TRBJ1-1
CASSRQGNTEAFF	TGTGCCAGCAGTCGACAGGGGAACACTGAAGCTTTCTTT	TRBD1	-	TRBV12-3/TRBV12-4	TRBJ1-1
CASSPLGTGLGEQYF	TGTGCCAGCAGTCCTCTCGGGACAGGGCTCGGCGAGCAGTACTTC	TRBD1	-	TRBV6-6	TRBJ2-7